The clone carrying this T cell receptor (beta chain) showed up just a few times. The source of the sample is a study of T cells after somatic rescue of genetic block. Germline CDR1 SGHTA, CDR2 FQGNSA. V lost 4 bases to trimming and J lost 6 bases, with 13 bases between them. The CDR3 sequence is 13 residues long. The assay was immunoSEQ multiplex PCR, and TCRdb's table has in-frame clones only and misses some. The table has about 11,000 clones, around 72% seen once. The sample taken for sequencing was peripheral blood mononuclear cells (PBMCs). This clonotype was obtained from a boy younger than 18. The genes are TRBV7-2 and TRBJ2-7; possibly TRBD2 for D (5 bases). The CDR3 DNA follows: TGTGCCAGCAGCTCCCGAGGGAGCGGCGAGCAGTACTTC. It translates to CASSSRGSGEQYF.